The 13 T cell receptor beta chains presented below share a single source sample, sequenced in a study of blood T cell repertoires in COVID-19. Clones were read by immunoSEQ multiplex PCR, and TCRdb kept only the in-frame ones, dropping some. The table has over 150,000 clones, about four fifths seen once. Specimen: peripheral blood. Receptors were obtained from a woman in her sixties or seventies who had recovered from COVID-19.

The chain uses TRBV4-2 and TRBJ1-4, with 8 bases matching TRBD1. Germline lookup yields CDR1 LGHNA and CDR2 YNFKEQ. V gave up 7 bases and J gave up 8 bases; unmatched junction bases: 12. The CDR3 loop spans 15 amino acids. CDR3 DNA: TGTGCCAGCACCCCATCCGGGGCAGGGGGCGAAAAACTGTTTTTT. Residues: CASTPSGAGGEKLFF.

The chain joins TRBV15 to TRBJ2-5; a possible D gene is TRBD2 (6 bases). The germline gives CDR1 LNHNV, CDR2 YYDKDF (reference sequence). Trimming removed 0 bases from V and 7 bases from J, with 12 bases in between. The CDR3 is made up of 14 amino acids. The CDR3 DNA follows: TGTGCCACCAGCAGAGATGGAGGGGTCGGGACCCAGTACTTC. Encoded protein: CATSRDGGVGTQYF.

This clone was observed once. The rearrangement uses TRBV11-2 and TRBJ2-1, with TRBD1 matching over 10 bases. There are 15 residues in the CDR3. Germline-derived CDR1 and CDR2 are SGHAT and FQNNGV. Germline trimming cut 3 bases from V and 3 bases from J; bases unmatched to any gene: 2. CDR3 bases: TGTGCCAGCAGCTTGACAGGGGGCGTCTACAATGAGCAGTTCTTC. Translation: CASSLTGGVYNEQFF.

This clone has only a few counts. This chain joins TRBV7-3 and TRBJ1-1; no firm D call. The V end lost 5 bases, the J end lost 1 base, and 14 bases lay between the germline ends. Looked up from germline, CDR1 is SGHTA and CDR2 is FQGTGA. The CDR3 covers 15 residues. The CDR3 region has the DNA TGTGCCAGCAGCCCAGGCCCGGCCCGGAACACTGAAGCTTTCTTT. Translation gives CASSPGPARNTEAFF.

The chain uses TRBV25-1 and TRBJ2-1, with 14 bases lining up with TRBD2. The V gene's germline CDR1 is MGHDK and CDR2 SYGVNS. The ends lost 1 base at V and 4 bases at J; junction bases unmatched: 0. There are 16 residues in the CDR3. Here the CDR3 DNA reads TGTGCCAGCAGTGAATGGACTAGCGGGGGGTACAATGAGCAGTTCTTC. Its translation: CASSEWTSGGYNEQFF.

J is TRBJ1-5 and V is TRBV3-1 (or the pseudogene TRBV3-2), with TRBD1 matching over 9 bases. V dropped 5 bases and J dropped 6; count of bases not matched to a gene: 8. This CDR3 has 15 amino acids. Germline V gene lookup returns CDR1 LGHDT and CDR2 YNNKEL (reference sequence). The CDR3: CASSAGGQGGQPQHF. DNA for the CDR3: TGTGCCAGCAGCGCGGGGGGACAGGGCGGTCAGCCCCAGCATTTT.

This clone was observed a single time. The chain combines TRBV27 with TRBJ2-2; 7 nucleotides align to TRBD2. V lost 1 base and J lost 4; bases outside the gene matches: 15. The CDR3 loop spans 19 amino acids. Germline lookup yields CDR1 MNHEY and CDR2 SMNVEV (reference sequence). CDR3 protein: CASSLWSAPGVAGTGELFF. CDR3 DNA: TGTGCCAGCAGTTTATGGTCGGCGCCCGGGGTAGCGGGCACCGGGGAGCTGTTTTTT.

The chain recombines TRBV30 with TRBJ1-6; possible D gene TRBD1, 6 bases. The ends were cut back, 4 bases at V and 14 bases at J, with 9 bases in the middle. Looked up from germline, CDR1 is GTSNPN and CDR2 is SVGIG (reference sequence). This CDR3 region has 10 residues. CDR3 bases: TGTGCCTGGACCGGGACAACCCTCCACTTT. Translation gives CAWTGTTLHF.

CDR3 DNA sequence: TGCAGTGCTAGTGGGGGGCTAGCGGAAAAGGGGAATGAGCAGTTCTTC. Translating it yields CSASGGLAEKGNEQFF. The rearrangement uses TRBV20-1 and TRBJ2-1, with D possibly TRBD2 on 7 matching bases. Trimming removed 3 bases at V and 7 bases at J, with 22 bases between. The CDR3 runs to 16 residues. CDR1 DFQATT and CDR2 SNEGSKA come from the germline V gene (reference sequence).

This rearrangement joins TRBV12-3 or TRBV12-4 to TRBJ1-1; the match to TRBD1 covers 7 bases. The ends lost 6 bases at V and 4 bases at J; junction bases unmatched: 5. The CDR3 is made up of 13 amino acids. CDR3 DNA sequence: TGTGCCAGCAGCCTTGCAGGGGGCACTGAAGCTTTCTTT. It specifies CASSLAGGTEAFF.

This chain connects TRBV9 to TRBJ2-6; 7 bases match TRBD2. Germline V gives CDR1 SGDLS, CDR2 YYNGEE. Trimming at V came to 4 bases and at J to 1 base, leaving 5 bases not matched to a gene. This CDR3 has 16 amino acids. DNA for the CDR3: TGTGCCAGCAGCCCCCAGGGACTATCTGGGGCCAACGTCCTGACTTTC. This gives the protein CASSPQGLSGANVLTF.

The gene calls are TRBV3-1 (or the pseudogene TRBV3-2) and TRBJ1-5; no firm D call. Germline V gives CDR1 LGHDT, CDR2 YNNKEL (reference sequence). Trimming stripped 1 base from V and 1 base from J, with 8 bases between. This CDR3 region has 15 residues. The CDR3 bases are TGTGCCAGCAGCCAAGTAGGCGGAAGCAATCAGCCCCAGCATTTT. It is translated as CASSQVGGSNQPQHF.

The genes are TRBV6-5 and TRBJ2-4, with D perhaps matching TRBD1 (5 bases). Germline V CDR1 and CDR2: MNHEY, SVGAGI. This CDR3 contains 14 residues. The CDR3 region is CASTETLAKNIQYF. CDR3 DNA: TGTGCGTCGACAGAAACTCTAGCCAAAAACATTCAGTACTTC.